Below are 25 T cell receptor beta chains sequenced from a single sample in a study of somatic mutations in cytotoxic T cells in rheumatoid arthritis. This table comes from immunoSEQ multiplex PCR, and its TCRdb copy is limited to in-frame clones, with some not included. The data show around 19,000 clones, roughly 84% seen once. The specimen sequenced was CD8+ T cells sorted from blood. These receptors originate from a woman aged 50 to 65 in good health.

V gene TRBV7-9 combines with J gene TRBJ2-7; D is perhaps TRBD1 (5 bases). Trimming stripped 4 bases from V and 6 bases from J, with 19 bases between. Germline V gives CDR1 SEHNR, CDR2 FQNEAQ (reference sequence). The CDR3 loop spans 15 amino acids. CDR3 nucleotides: TGTGCCAGCAGCTCAGACAGCTTTCTCCTCGGCGAGCAGTACTTC. Its protein is CASSSDSFLLGEQYF.

V gene TRBV10-2 combines with J gene TRBJ2-1; 11 nucleotides agree with TRBD2. Germline CDR1 reads WSHSY; CDR2 reads SAAADI. The CDR3 spans 15 residues. The junction had 9 bases not matched to a gene; V was cut back by 6 bases and J by 8 bases. The CDR3 sequence: CASRELAGAAYEQFF. The CDR3 DNA is TGCGCCAGCAGGGAACTAGCGGGGGCCGCTTATGAGCAGTTCTTC.

In its sample, this clone is medium-sized. CDR3 region: CATSSGTSSHEQYF. The CDR3 bases are TGTGCCACCAGCAGTGGGACTAGCAGCCACGAGCAGTACTTC. The chain recombines TRBV15 with TRBJ2-7; 9 bases fit TRBD2. The V and J ends lost 3 bases and 5 bases, in that order; junction bases with no gene match: 5. From germline, CDR1 is LNHNV and CDR2 YYDKDF (reference sequence). The CDR3 spans 14 residues. Drawing the rest from reference TRBV15 and TRBJ2-7, the complete variable domain is DAMVIQNPRYQVTQFGKPVTLSCSQTLNHNVMYWYQQKSSQAPKLLFHYYDKDFNNEADTPDNFQSRRPNTSFCFLDIRSPGLGDTAMYLCATSSGTSSHEQYFGPGTRLTVT.

Here the CDR3 DNA reads TGTGCCAGTAGTTGGGGATCCTATAATTCACCCCTCCACTTT. Translation gives CASSWGSYNSPLHF. The V and J genes are TRBV19 and TRBJ1-6; D not resolved. The V and J ends lost 5 bases and 1 base respectively, with 6 bases between them. Germline V lookup: CDR1 LNHDA, CDR2 SQIVND (reference sequence). This CDR3 is 14 amino acids long.

The chain is built from TRBV19 and TRBJ1-5, with 7 bases aligning to TRBD1. This CDR3 region has 15 residues. The germline CDR1 and CDR2 sequences are LNHDA and SQIVND (reference sequence). Germline trimming cut 6 bases from V and 0 bases from J; bases unmatched to any gene: 5. The CDR3: CASSPAGGSNQPQHF. Written as DNA, the CDR3 is TGTGCCAGTAGCCCCGCAGGGGGTAGCAATCAGCCCCAGCATTTT.

The chain is built from TRBV28 and TRBJ2-2; possible D gene TRBD2, 5 bases. CDR3 length equals 14 residues. Trimming stripped 7 bases from V and 4 bases from J, with 13 bases between. CDR1 is MDHEN, CDR2 SYDVKM, per germline. CDR3 DNA: TGTGCCAGCAACGAGGGAATGGGCACCGGGGAGCTGTTTTTT. This codes for CASNEGMGTGELFF.

This chain connects TRBV4-1 to TRBJ2-1; 8 bases agree with TRBD1. Trimming took 3 bases from V and 6 from J; bases not matched to a gene: 4. CDR3 length: 14 amino acids. CDR1 and CDR2 (germline): MGHRA, YSYEKL. The CDR3 here is CASSQDRVSNEQFF. The CDR3 DNA is TGCGCCAGCAGCCAGGACAGGGTAAGCAATGAGCAGTTCTTC.

This CDR3 reads CASSYPRERGGYEQYF. CDR3 in DNA: TGTGCCAGCAGTTACCCGAGGGAGCGGGGGGGCTACGAGCAGTACTTC. The chain recombines TRBV6-5 with TRBJ2-7, with 10 bases fitting TRBD2. The germline V gene has CDR1 MNHEY and CDR2 SVGAGI. With V trimmed by 2 bases and J by 3 bases, 7 bases remained unmatched. The CDR3 runs to 16 residues.

The rearrangement joins TRBV9 to TRBJ2-7, with D possibly being TRBD2 (7 bases). The CDR3 length is 15 residues. Per the germline V gene, CDR1 is SGDLS and CDR2 is YYNGEE. The ends were cut back, 4 bases at V and 0 bases at J, with 14 bases in the middle. The CDR3: CASSLKGDYSYEQYF. For the CDR3, the DNA is TGTGCCAGCAGCTTAAAGGGGGACTACTCCTACGAGCAGTACTTC.

The chain joins TRBV4-3 to TRBJ1-3; a weak D match, TRBD1 (5 bases). The CDR3 extends over 15 amino acids. The V and J ends lost 9 bases and 0 bases respectively, with 15 bases between them. CDR1 LGHNA and CDR2 YSLEER come from the germline V gene. CDR3 loop: CASNSGWTSGNTIYF. CDR3 DNA: TGCGCCAGTAATTCAGGGTGGACCTCTGGAAACACCATATATTTT.

The gene calls are TRBV9 and TRBJ1-2; no reliable D call. The CDR3 length is 13 residues. Germline CDR1 is SGDLS and CDR2 is YYNGEE. V dropped 4 bases and J dropped 8 bases, with 15 bases sitting between them. The chain's CDR3 is CASSISGIHGYTF. The CDR3 bases are TGTGCCAGCAGCATCTCGGGAATCCACGGCTACACCTTC.

The chain is built from TRBV4-2 and TRBJ2-1, with D unresolved. This CDR3 spans 14 amino acids. Germline values: CDR1 LGHNA, CDR2 YNFKEQ. Trimming cost V 1 base and J 5 bases, with 9 bases left between them. This chain's CDR3 is CASSQASGDNEQFF. The DNA of the CDR3 is TGTGCCAGCAGCCAAGCTTCTGGGGACAATGAGCAGTTCTTC.

This clone came up a few times. The rearrangement uses TRBV27 and TRBJ1-2; 10 positions match TRBD1. CDR1 and CDR2 (germline): MNHEY, SMNVEV (reference sequence). The CDR3 covers 16 residues. Unmatched junction bases numbered 9, after V lost 4 bases and J lost 4 bases. The CDR3 DNA sequence: TGTGCCAGCAGTTCACCCGGGACAGGGGACGCCTATGGCTACACCTTC. It specifies CASSSPGTGDAYGYTF.

This clone showed up just once. The V gene is TRBV28, the J gene TRBJ1-2; D not certain. CDR1 is MDHEN and CDR2 is SYDVKM in the germline V gene. Trimming removed 8 bases from V and 8 bases from J, with 12 bases in between. There are 11 residues in the CDR3. The CDR3 spells CASGDPTGYTF. CDR3 nucleotide sequence: TGTGCCAGCGGCGACCCCACGGGCTACACCTTC.

The chain links TRBV7-2 to TRBJ1-6, with 10 bases identical to TRBD1. CDR1 and CDR2 from the germline V gene are SGHTA and FQGNSA. V was pared by 2 bases and J by 9 bases, with 7 bases of the junction left unmatched. The CDR3 has 16 amino acids. The CDR3 loop is CASSLPRDRGASPLHF. The CDR3 bases are TGTGCCAGCAGCTTACCCCGGGACAGGGGCGCTTCACCCCTCCACTTT.

The chain has TRBV18 and TRBJ2-1; possibly TRBD2 for D (5 bases). The CDR3 runs to 15 residues. V lost 3 bases, J lost 9 bases, and 18 bases lay in between. CDR1 is KGHSH and CDR2 is LQKENI in the germline V gene. This chain's CDR3 is CASSPALEGLGEQFF. The CDR3 nucleotides read TGTGCCAGCTCACCGGCACTAGAAGGGCTGGGTGAGCAGTTCTTC.

The chain joins TRBV15 to TRBJ1-6; possible D gene TRBD1, 5 bases. From germline, CDR1 is LNHNV and CDR2 YYDKDF (reference sequence). Trimming pared 5 bases from V and 10 bases from J, leaving 15 bases between. The CDR3 is 14 amino acids. This CDR3 reads CATSLAGWYSPLHF. The CDR3 DNA reads TGTGCCACCAGCTTGGCAGGGTGGTACTCACCCCTCCACTTT.

This clone showed up just a few times. CDR3 bases: TGTGCCAGCAGCCAACCGGGACAGGGTTTCAATGAGCAGTTCTTC. This translates into CASSQPGQGFNEQFF. This sequence joins TRBV9 and TRBJ2-1; 9 bases fit TRBD1. Per the germline V gene, CDR1 is SGDLS and CDR2 is YYNGEE. This CDR3 contains 15 residues. V lost 4 bases and J lost 6; bases outside the gene matches: 8.

This clone has a single count. This chain connects TRBV28 to TRBJ1-6; D unclear. V dropped 5 bases and J dropped 0 bases, with 11 bases sitting between them. The germline V gene encodes CDR1 MDHEN and CDR2 SYDVKM. This CDR3 contains 16 residues. In nucleotides, the CDR3 is TGTGCCAGCAGTGGCACCGAGAGCTCCTATAATTCACCCCTCCACTTT. It encodes CASSGTESSYNSPLHF. Full variable domain (missing parts from reference TRBV28 and TRBJ1-6): DVKVTQSSRYLVKRTGEKVFLECVQDMDHENMFWYRQDPGLGLRLIYFSYDVKMKEKGDIPEGYSVSREKKERFSLILESASTNQTSMYLCASSGTESSYNSPLHFGNGTRLTVT.

The genes are TRBV4-3 and TRBJ1-2; 7 bases align to TRBD1. With V trimmed by 0 bases and J by 3 bases, 10 bases remained unmatched. CDR3 length equals 17 residues. CDR1 and CDR2 (germline): LGHNA, YSLEER. The CDR3 DNA follows: TGCGCCAGCAGCCAAGATGAGAGCCTAGGGACAGACTATGGCTACACCTTC. Translating it yields CASSQDESLGTDYGYTF.

The rearrangement joins TRBV7-9 to TRBJ1-3; D ambiguous. The germline V gene has CDR1 SEHNR and CDR2 FQNEAQ (reference sequence). V was shortened by 1 base and J by 4 bases, with 11 bases between the two germline ends. The CDR3 sequence is 15 residues long. The CDR3 sequence: CASSLEALLGNTIYF. Written as DNA, the CDR3 is TGTGCCAGCAGCTTAGAAGCCCTGCTAGGAAACACCATATATTTT.

The rearrangement joins TRBV19 to TRBJ2-2; perhaps TRBD2 as D (6 bases). CDR1 is LNHDA and CDR2 is SQIVND in the germline V gene (reference sequence). The CDR3 spans 15 residues. The ends were cut back, 3 bases at V and 7 bases at J, with 15 bases in the middle. Here the CDR3 DNA reads TGTGCCAGTAGTATGGGAGGTTTGGTAGGCGGGGAGCTGTTTTTT. Its protein is CASSMGGLVGGELFF.

CDR3 coding DNA: TGTGCCAGCAGCGCCCGGGACAGCACAGATACGCAGTATTTT. The encoded protein is CASSARDSTDTQYF. The chain is built from TRBV7-9 and TRBJ2-3; D is possibly TRBD1 or TRBD2 (5 bases each). Trimming left V 5 bases short and J 0 bases short, with 9 bases between. This CDR3 contains 14 residues. Germline V gives CDR1 SEHNR, CDR2 FQNEAQ (reference sequence).

V is TRBV10-2 and J is TRBJ1-1; 7 nucleotides line up with TRBD1. Germline trimming cut 2 bases from V and 6 bases from J; bases unmatched to any gene: 9. Germline lookup yields CDR1 WSHSY and CDR2 SAAADI. The CDR3 contains 15 residues. The CDR3 sequence: CASSEAGGRSAEAFF. The CDR3 coding sequence is TGCGCCAGCAGTGAGGCAGGGGGACGGAGCGCTGAAGCTTTCTTT.

The V and J genes are TRBV5-5 and TRBJ1-1; 7 nucleotides match TRBD1. CDR3 length: 16 amino acids. V dropped 4 bases and J dropped 3; count of bases not matched to a gene: 12. Germline CDR1 is SGHKS and CDR2 is YYEKEE (reference sequence). The CDR3 DNA is TGTGCCAGCAGCATCTGGGGTACAGGGGCCTACACTGAAGCTTTCTTT. Residues: CASSIWGTGAYTEAFF.